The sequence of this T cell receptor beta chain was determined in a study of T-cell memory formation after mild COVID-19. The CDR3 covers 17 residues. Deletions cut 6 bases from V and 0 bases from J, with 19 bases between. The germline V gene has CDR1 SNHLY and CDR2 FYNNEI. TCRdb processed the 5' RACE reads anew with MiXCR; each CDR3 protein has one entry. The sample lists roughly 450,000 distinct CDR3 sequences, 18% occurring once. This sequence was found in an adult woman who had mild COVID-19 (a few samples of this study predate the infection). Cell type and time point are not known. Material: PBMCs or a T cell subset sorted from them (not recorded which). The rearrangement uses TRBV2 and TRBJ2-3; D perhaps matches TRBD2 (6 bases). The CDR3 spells CASRLLLAGASTDTQYF. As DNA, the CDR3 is TGTGCCAGCAGGCTACTACTAGCAGGAGCGAGCACAGATACGCAGTATTTT.